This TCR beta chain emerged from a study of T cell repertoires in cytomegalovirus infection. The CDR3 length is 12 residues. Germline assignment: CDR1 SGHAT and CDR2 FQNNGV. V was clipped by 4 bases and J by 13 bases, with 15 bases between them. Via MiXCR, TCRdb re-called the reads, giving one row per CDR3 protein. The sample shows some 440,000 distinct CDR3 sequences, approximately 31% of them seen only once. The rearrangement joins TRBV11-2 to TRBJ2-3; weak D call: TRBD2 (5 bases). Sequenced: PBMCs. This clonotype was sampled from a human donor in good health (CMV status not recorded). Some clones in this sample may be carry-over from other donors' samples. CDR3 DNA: TGTGCCAGCAGCTCCGTAACACGGGGAGAGTATTTT. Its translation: CASSSVTRGEYF.